Ten or more counts support the clone carrying this T cell receptor (beta chain). The data were produced by immunoSEQ multiplex PCR, yet TCRdb's version contains in-frame clones alone and is incomplete. The top ten hold under 3% of the sample, which has about 170,000 clones, 80% to 85% seen once. This entry comes from a study of blood T cell repertoires in COVID-19. Study information: From T cells, B-cell-depleted T cells, or PBMCs came the material, which was cDNA or gDNA.

Germline V gives CDR1 LGHNT, CDR2 FRNRAP. This CDR3 is 15 amino acids long. The V end lost 7 bases, the J end lost 0 bases, and 13 bases lay between the germline ends. This sequence originates from a woman aged 60-75 years with acute or convalescent COVID-19. The genes are TRBV12-5 and TRBJ1-3; a possible D gene is TRBD1 (6 bases). Specimen: peripheral blood. The CDR3 is CASALDSSSGNTIYF. In DNA, the CDR3 is TGTGCTAGTGCCTTGGACAGCAGCTCTGGAAACACCATATATTTT.